The present T cell receptor beta chain was sequenced within a study of cytomegalovirus exposure and HLA in healthy donors. Unrecorded immune exposures were likely, despite nominal health at sampling. This clone appeared once. Its antigen remains unidentified. In the PCR, 60 Vbeta and 13 Jbeta primers were used. Generated by immunoSEQ multiplex PCR, the TCRdb table keeps only in-frame clones and is missing some. The table has around 90,000 clones, 70% to 85% seen once. Study outcomes and limitations: As a later analysis showed, a missense DCLRE1C variant was linked to trimming of TCR beta V- and J-genes.

Germline V gene data show CDR1 as SGHTA and CDR2 as FQGNSA. J was trimmed by 2 bases and V by 1 base; bases with no gene match: 4. The CDR3 runs 16 residues. Sequenced material: PBMCs. This rearrangement joins TRBV7-2 to TRBJ2-3; TRBD2 matches 9 bases. The sequence derives from a human donor in good health. The CDR3 DNA is TGTGCCAGCAGCTTAGATCGCGGGGGGGCCACAGATACGCAGTATTTT. Amino acid sequence: CASSLDRGGATDTQYF.